Listed below are T cell receptor beta chains from one sample, sequenced in a study of immune cell composition in non-small cell lung cancer. The repertoire was sequenced with immunoSEQ multiplex PCR; TCRdb's copy has only in-frame clones and lacks some. The sample shows 4,000 to 5,000 clones, about 72% of them seen only once. The sequencing sample was made of non-adjacent lung tissue. The receptors originated from a human donor with non-small cell lung cancer. Each CDR3 is given without its conserved first and last residue.

v_gene | CDR3aa
TRBV7-2 | ASSYDVSGNTIY
TRBV7-8 | ASSQRGDTANTIY
TRBV7-8 | ASSLGITSGNTIY
TRBV20-1 | SGERVNEQF
TRBV19 | ASESLINNEQF
TRBV7-2 | ASRKQGGASNQPQH
TRBV11-2 | ASSSGVQGARAF
TRBV11-2 | ASRMGFTEAF
TRBV10-3 | AISESGLGAQEQY
TRBV6-5 | ASSYREEYGYT
TRBV10-2 | ASSESSGSTYEQY
TRBV7-9 | ASSPGGQNQPQH
TRBV9 | ASSGDVKGNSPLH
TRBV4-2 | ASSQDGVTSGITDTQY
TRBV11-2 | ASTSRNTIY
TRBV5-1 | ASKSTDTQY
TRBV5-1 | ASSLGQGEKLF
TRBV2 | ASSPGVGQY
TRBV9 | ASSKGAAASTDTQY
TRBV6-1 | ASSGDRAGQPQH
TRBV18 | ASSLTERETQY
TRBV7-2 | ASSLSGGGQNEQF
TRBV7-2 | ASSAQAGSGNTIY
TRBV13 | ASSHRTGSQETQY
TRBV11-1 | ASSDGLAGEYEQY
TRBV4-2 | ASRGTGVDTQY
TRBV6-5 | ASSPGGETQY
TRBV5-1 | ASRDERSGAQEQY
TRBV6-1 | AIWGQSSTEAF
TRBV10-3 | AISVGQQETQY
TRBV7-2 | ASSFGFSLEKLF
TRBV19 | ASAQGQGVSPLH
TRBV29-1 | SAEAGVGTDTQY
TRBV19 | ASSTGQETYGYT
TRBV2 | ASSELTGGGGELF
TRBV5-4 | ASSDEKYNEQF
TRBV5-5 | ASSHAGGFNTEAF
TRBV2 | ASSEGIAGGSGTQY
TRBV28 | ASSRRWRPEAF
TRBV6-4 | ASSPQGGNGYT
TRBV19 | ASSSTVGVSGELF
TRBV20-1 | SAGGRYEQY
TRBV5-1 | ASSLAGQGRSPLH
TRBV7-2 | ASSLGPGAAGLGEAF
TRBV28 | ASSLSQGVFREAF
TRBV27 | ASSQGQGRGEKLF
TRBV7-2 | ASSFGGLGTEAF
TRBV27 | ASGLPLVGYNEQF
TRBV7-2 | ASSLEGDMNTEAF
TRBV28 | ASSLGGGLGEKLF